This T cell receptor (beta chain) appears in the sequencing data of a study of yellow fever vaccine responses in identical twins. General study findings and limits: Reported findings indicate that twins' vaccine T cell responses seemed partially convergent, partially personalized.

About this clonotype: Its antigen is still unknown.

There are 13 residues in the CDR3. V was clipped by 5 bases and J by 5 bases, with 9 bases between them. CDR1 and CDR2 (germline): ENHRY, SYGVKD. In TCRdb, the RT-PCR reads were re-called with MiXCR into one record per CDR3 protein. The table lists approximately 15,000 distinct CDR3 sequences, 82% of them singletons, with about 1.8% in the top ten. The receptor was isolated from a woman aged 18-29 years who received the yellow fever vaccine. Sequenced here: T cells from blood (PBMCs), unsorted or a sorted subset (not recorded which), sampled before or after yellow fever vaccination (not recorded which). The rearrangement joins TRBV10-3 to TRBJ1-4; D unclear. The CDR3 spells CAISPEENEKLFF. CDR3 DNA sequence: TGTGCCATCAGTCCCGAGGAGAATGAAAAACTGTTTTTT.